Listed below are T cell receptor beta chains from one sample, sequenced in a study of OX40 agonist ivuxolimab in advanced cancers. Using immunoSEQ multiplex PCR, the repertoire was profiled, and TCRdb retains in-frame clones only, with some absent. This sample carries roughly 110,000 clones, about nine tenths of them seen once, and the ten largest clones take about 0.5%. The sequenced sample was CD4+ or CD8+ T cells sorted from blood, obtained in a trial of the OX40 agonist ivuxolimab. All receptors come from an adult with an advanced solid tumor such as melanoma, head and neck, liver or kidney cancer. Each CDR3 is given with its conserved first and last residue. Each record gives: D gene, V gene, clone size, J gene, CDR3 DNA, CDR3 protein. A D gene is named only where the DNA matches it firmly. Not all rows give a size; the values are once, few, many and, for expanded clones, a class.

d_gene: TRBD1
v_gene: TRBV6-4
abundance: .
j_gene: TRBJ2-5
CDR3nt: TGTGCCCCTCAGGGGGCAGGGGATCACCAGGAGACCCAGTACTTC
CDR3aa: CAPQGAGDHQETQYF

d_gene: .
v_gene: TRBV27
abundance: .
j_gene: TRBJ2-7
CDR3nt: TGTGCCAGCTCGGCAGGGGTAGAAATCGAGCAGTACTTC
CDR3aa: CASSAGVEIEQYF

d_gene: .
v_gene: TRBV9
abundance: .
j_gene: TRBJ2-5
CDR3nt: TGTGCCAGCAGCACCCAGACAGGAGAGACCCAGTACTTC
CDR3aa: CASSTQTGETQYF

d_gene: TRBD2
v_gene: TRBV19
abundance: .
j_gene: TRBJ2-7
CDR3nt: TGTGCCAGTAGTATCGGACTAGCGGGGTCCTACGAGCAGTACTTC
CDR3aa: CASSIGLAGSYEQYF

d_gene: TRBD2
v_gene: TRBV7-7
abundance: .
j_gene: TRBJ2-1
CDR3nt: TGTGCCAGCAGCTATCCTACCCCGACTAGCGCCTACAATGAGCAGTTCTTC
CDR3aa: CASSYPTPTSAYNEQFF

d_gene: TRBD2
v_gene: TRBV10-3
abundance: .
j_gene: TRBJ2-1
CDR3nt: TGTGCCGCCGCGGGCGGGGGGCACTACAATGAGCAGTTCTTC
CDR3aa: CAAAGGGHYNEQFF

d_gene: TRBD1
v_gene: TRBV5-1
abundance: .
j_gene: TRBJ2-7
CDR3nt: TGCGCCAGCAGCTTCCCCCCAAGGGACAGGGGGTTTTTCTACGAGCAGTACTTC
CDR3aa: CASSFPPRDRGFFYEQYF

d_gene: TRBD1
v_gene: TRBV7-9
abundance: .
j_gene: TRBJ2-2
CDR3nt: TGTGCCAGCAGCTTAGGCTCGGCGGGACAGGGTTACACCGGGGAGCTGTTTTTT
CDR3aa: CASSLGSAGQGYTGELFF

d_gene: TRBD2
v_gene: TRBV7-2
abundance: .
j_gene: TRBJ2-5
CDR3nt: TGTGCCAGCAGCTTAGGGTTGGGGGGGAAACAAGAGACCCAGTACTTC
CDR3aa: CASSLGLGGKQETQYF

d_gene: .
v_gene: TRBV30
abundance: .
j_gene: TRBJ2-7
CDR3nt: TGTGCCTGGAGTACAGGTGGGTTCTACGAGCAGTACTTC
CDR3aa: CAWSTGGFYEQYF

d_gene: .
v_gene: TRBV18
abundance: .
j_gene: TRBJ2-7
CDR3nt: TGTGCCAGCTCACCCGCGGGACGGCCCTACGAGCAGTACTTC
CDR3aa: CASSPAGRPYEQYF

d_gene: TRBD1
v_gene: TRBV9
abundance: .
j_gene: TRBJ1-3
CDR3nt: TGTGCCAGCAGTCGCTCTGGACAGGGGAGTGGAAACACCATATATTTT
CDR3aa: CASSRSGQGSGNTIYF

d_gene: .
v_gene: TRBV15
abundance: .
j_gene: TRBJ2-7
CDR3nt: TGTGCCACCAGCAGAGATCGACAGTACGAGCAGTACTTC
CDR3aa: CATSRDRQYEQYF

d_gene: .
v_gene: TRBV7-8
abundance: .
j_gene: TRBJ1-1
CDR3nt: TGTGCCAGCAGCCTAATGGCTTTCACGGGGACTGAAGCTTTCTTT
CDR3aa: CASSLMAFTGTEAFF

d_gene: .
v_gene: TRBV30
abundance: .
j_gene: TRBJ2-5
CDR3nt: TGTGCCTGGAGTGTACTGGAGACCCAGTACTTC
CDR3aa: CAWSVLETQYF

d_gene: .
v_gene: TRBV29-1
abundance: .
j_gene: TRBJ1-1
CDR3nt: TGCAGCGTTAGGCTCCAGAACACTGAAGCTTTCTTT
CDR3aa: CSVRLQNTEAFF

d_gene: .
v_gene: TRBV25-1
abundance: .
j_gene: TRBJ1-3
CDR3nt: TGTGCCAGCAGTGACACAGGGTCTGGAAACACCATATATTTT
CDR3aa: CASSDTGSGNTIYF

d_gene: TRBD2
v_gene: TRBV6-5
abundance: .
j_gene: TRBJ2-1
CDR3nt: TGTGCCAGCAGTTACCCCCTCGGGACTAACTACAATGAGCAGTTCTTC
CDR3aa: CASSYPLGTNYNEQFF

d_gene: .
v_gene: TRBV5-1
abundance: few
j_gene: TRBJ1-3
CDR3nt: TGCGCCAGCAGCTACGGACCCTCTGGAAACACCATATATTTT
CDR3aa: CASSYGPSGNTIYF

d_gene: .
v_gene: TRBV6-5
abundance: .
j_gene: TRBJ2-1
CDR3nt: TGTGCCAGCAGGCCGTCCTACAATGAGCAGTTCTTC
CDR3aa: CASRPSYNEQFF

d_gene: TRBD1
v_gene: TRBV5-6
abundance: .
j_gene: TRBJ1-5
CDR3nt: TGTGCCAGCAGCTTCGGGGACAGGGGATCCCAGCCCCAGCATTTT
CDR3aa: CASSFGDRGSQPQHF

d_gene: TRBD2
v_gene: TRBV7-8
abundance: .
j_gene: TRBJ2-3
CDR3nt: TGTGCCAGCAGCTCCCTCGGAAGCGGGAGCGATACGCAGTATTTT
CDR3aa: CASSSLGSGSDTQYF

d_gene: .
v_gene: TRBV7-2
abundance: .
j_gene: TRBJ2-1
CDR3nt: TGTGCCAGCAGCTTTATCGGGAGCTCCTACAATGAGCAGTTCTTC
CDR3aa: CASSFIGSSYNEQFF

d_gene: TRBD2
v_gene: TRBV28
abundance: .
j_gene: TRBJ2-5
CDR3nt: TGTGCCAGCAGTTTAGCCGGACTAGCGGGGGGGAACCAAGAGACCCAGTACTTC
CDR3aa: CASSLAGLAGGNQETQYF

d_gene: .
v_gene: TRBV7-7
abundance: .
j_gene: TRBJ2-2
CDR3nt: TGTGCTAGCAGCTTAGCCGGGACGGGGGCAGGATCCGGGGAGCTGTTTTTT
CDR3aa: CASSLAGTGAGSGELFF

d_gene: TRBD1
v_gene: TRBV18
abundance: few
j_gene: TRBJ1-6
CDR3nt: TGTGCCAGCTCACCAACGGGACAGGGAAATTCACCCCTCCACTTT
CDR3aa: CASSPTGQGNSPLHF

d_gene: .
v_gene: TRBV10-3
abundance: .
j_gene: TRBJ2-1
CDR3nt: TGTGCCATCAGTGAAAGCGCCTACTCGAGTGAGCAGTTCTTC
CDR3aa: CAISESAYSSEQFF

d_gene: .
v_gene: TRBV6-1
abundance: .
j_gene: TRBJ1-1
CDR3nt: TGTGCCAGCACCCCTCTCGGGACTGAAGCTTTCTTT
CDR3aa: CASTPLGTEAFF

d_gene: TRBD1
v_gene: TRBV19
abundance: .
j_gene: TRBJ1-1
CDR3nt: TGTGCCAGTAGTATCCAGGGGGCACAAAACACTGAAGCTTTCTTT
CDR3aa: CASSIQGAQNTEAFF